A single sample is the source of the 9 T cell receptor beta chains below, sequenced in a study of blood T cell repertoires in COVID-19. The assay was immunoSEQ multiplex PCR, and TCRdb's table has in-frame clones only and misses some. The sample lists under 150,000 clones, 60% to 80% occurring once. The specimen sequenced was PBMCs or T cells enriched from blood (not recorded which). The receptors shown here come from a woman between 50 and 59 years old who had recovered from COVID-19.

Only a few counts were recorded for this clone. This chain uses TRBV19 with TRBJ2-5, with D possibly matching TRBD2 (6 bases). Germline assignment: CDR1 LNHDA and CDR2 SQIVND (reference sequence). The ends were cut back, 6 bases at V and 4 bases at J, with 18 bases in the middle. The CDR3 runs 15 residues. CDR3 residues: CASRNTVGGVETQYF. The CDR3 region has the DNA TGTGCCAGTAGAAATACGGTGGGGGGAGTAGAGACCCAGTACTTC.

J is TRBJ2-5 and V is TRBV29-1; tentatively, D is TRBD1 (6 bases). The germline CDR1 and CDR2 sequences are SQVTM and ANQGSEA. The CDR3 runs to 12 residues. The V gene lost 6 bases and the J gene lost 5 bases, with 13 bases spanning the gap. CDR3: CSVEGQGETQYF. CDR3 nucleotide sequence: TGCAGCGTCGAGGGGCAGGGGGAGACCCAGTACTTC.

This chain joins TRBV10-3 and TRBJ2-5; 9 bases map to TRBD1. Germline V CDR1 and CDR2: ENHRY, SYGVKD. The J segment lost 5 bases and the V segment lost 0 bases, leaving 7 bases of the junction unmatched. The CDR3 totals 16 residues. As DNA, the CDR3 is TGTGCCATCAGTGAGTCGAGGGGACAGGGAATGGAGACCCAGTACTTC. This translates into CAISESRGQGMETQYF.

The V gene is TRBV11-2, the J gene TRBJ2-7; TRBD2 matches at 11 bases. The CDR3 runs to 14 residues. The germline V gene has CDR1 SGHAT and CDR2 FQNNGV. Trimming at V came to 4 bases and at J to 10 bases, leaving 9 bases not matched to a gene. The CDR3 sequence is CASSSTTSGKSQYF. The DNA for the CDR3 is TGTGCCAGCAGCTCCACGACTAGCGGGAAGAGTCAGTACTTC.

The V call is TRBV9, the J call TRBJ1-1; 12 bases align to TRBD1. The CDR3 covers 16 residues. Germline assignment: CDR1 SGDLS and CDR2 YYNGEE. J was trimmed by 0 bases and V by 3 bases; bases with no gene match: 3. CDR3 DNA sequence: TGTGCCAGCAGCGAGGGGACAGGGGGCGTGAACACTGAAGCTTTCTTT. This encodes CASSEGTGGVNTEAFF.

This chain connects TRBV3-1 (or the pseudogene TRBV3-2) to TRBJ1-1, with a weak D call TRBD1 (6 bases). Germline loops: CDR1 LGHDT, CDR2 YNNKEL (reference sequence). The CDR3 is 14 residues long. V was pared by 2 bases and J by 4 bases, with 11 bases between. The DNA for the CDR3 is TGTGCCAGCAGCCAAACTACAGGGCCCACTGAAGCTTTCTTT. It is translated as CASSQTTGPTEAFF.

The sample holds a few counts of this clone. The J gene is TRBJ1-4, the V gene TRBV5-1; D unclear. This CDR3 is built from 14 residues. Germline V CDR1 and CDR2: SGHRS, YFSETQ. With 0 bases removed from V and 4 bases from J, the gap between germline ends came to 7 bases. Here the CDR3 DNA reads TGCGCCAGCAGCTTGGGGCAGTATAATGAAAAACTGTTTTTT. Amino acid sequence: CASSLGQYNEKLFF.

V is TRBV10-3 and J is TRBJ1-1, with D unresolved. The CDR3 is 13 residues long. Per germline, CDR1 ENHRY and CDR2 SYGVKD. Trimming shortened V by 5 bases and J by 7 bases, and 14 bases separated the two germline ends. Here the CDR3 reads CAISLLRQDEAFF. CDR3 bases: TGTGCCATCAGTCTCCTTCGTCAGGATGAAGCTTTCTTT.

The chain is built from TRBV10-1 and TRBJ2-7; tentatively, D is TRBD1 (5 bases). This CDR3 is 12 amino acids long. The germline V gene encodes CDR1 WNHNN and CDR2 SYGVQD (reference sequence). Between the trimmed V and J ends, which lost 4 bases and 3 bases, there was a span of 7 bases. The CDR3: CASSAQGYEQYF. CDR3 in DNA: TGCGCCAGCAGTGCCCAGGGCTACGAGCAGTACTTC.